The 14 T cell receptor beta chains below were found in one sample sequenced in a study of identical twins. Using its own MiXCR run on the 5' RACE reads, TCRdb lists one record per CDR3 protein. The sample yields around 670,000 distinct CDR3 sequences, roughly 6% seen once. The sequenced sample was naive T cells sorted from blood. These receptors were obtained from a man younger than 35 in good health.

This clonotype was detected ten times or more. The CDR3 nucleotides read TGTGCCAGCAGCTTAGCTGGAGGGGGCAACGAGCAGTACTTC. Protein sequence: CASSLAGGGNEQYF. The chain joins TRBV7-9 to TRBJ2-7, with D possibly TRBD1 on 7 matching bases. Germline-derived CDR1 and CDR2 are SEHNR and FQNEAQ (reference sequence). The V gene lost 0 bases and the J gene lost 5 bases, with 11 bases spanning the gap. The CDR3 covers 14 residues.

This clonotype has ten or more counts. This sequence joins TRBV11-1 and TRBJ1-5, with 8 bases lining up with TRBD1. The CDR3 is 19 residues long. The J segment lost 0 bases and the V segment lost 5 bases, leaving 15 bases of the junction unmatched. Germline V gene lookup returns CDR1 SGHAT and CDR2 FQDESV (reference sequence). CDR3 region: CASSPGTGKDGYSNQPQHF. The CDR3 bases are TGTGCCAGCAGCCCCGGGACAGGCAAAGATGGCTATAGCAATCAGCCCCAGCATTTT.

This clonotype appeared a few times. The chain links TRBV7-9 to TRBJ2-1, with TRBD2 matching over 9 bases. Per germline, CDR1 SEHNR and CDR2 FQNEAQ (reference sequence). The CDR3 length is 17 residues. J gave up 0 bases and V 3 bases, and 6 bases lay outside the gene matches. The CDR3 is CASSLVLLAGSYNEQFF. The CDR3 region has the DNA TGTGCCAGCAGCTTGGTCCTACTAGCGGGCTCCTACAATGAGCAGTTCTTC. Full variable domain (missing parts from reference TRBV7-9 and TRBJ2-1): DTGVSQNPRHKITKRGQNVTFRCDPISEHNRLYWYRQTLGQGPEFLTYFQNEAQLEKSRLLSDRFSAERPKGSFSTLEIQRTEQGDSAMYLCASSLVLLAGSYNEQFFGPGTRLTVL.

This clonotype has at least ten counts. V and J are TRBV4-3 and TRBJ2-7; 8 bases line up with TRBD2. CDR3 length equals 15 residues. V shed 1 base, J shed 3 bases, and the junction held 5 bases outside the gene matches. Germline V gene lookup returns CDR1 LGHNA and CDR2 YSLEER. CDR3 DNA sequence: TGCGCCAGCAGCCAAGGGTCCAGCGGGAGCTACGAGCAGTACTTC. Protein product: CASSQGSSGSYEQYF.

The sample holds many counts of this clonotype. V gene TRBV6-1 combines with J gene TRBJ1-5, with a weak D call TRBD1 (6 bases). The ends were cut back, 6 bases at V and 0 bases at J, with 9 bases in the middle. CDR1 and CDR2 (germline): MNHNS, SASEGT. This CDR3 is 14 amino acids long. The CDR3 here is CASSRTASNQPQHF. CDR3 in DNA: TGTGCCAGCAGCCGGACAGCTAGCAATCAGCCCCAGCATTTT.

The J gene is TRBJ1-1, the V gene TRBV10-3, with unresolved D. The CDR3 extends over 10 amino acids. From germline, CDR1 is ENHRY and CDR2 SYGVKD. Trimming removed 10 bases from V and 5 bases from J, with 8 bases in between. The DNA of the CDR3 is TGTGCCACCACACGGACTGAAGCTTTCTTT. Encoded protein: CATTRTEAFF.

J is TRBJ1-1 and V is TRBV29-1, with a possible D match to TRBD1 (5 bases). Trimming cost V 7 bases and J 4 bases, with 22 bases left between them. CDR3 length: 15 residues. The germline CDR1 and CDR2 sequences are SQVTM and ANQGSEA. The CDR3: CSGEQITGTSTEAFF. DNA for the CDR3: TGCAGCGGGGAACAGATAACCGGGACGAGCACTGAAGCTTTCTTT.

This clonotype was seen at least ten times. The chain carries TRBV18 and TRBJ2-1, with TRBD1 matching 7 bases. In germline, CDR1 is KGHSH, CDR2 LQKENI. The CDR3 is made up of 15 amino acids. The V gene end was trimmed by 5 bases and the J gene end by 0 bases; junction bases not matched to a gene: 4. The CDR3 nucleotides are TGTGCCAGCTCAAACAGGGGTGGCTCCTACAATGAGCAGTTCTTC. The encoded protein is CASSNRGGSYNEQFF.

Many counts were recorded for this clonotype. CDR3 in amino acids: CATESTDTQYF. CDR3 nucleotide sequence: TGTGCCACCGAGAGCACAGATACGCAGTATTTT. This chain joins TRBV10-3 and TRBJ2-3; no clear D gene. Trimming stripped 10 bases from V and 0 bases from J, with 5 bases between. The CDR3 spans 11 residues. Germline V CDR1 and CDR2: ENHRY, SYGVKD.

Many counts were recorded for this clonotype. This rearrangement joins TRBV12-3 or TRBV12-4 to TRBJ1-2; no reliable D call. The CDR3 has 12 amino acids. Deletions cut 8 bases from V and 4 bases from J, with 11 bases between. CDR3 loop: CASLGLAYGYTF. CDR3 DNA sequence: TGTGCCAGCCTTGGCCTGGCCTATGGCTACACCTTC.

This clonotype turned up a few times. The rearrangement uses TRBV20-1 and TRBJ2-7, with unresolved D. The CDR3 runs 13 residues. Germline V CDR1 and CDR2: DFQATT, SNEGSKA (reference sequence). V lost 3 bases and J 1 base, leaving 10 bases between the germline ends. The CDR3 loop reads CSARSVRSYEQYF. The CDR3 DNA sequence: TGCAGTGCTAGGAGCGTTAGATCCTACGAGCAGTACTTC.

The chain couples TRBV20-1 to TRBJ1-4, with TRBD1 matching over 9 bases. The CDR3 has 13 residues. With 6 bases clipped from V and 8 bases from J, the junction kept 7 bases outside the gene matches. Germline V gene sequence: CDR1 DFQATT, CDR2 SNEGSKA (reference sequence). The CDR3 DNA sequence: TGCAGTGCGAGGACAGGGGCGGAAGAAAAACTGTTTTTT. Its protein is CSARTGAEEKLFF.

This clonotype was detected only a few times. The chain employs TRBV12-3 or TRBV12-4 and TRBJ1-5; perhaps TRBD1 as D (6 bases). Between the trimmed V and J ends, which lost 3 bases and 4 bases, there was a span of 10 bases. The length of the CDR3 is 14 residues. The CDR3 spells CASSFKTGNQPQHF. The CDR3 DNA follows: TGTGCCAGCAGTTTTAAGACAGGAAATCAGCCCCAGCATTTT.

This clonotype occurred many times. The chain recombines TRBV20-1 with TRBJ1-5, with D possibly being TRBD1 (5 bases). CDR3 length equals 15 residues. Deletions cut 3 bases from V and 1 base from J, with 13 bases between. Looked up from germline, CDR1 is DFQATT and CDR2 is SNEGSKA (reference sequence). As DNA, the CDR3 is TGCAGTGCTAGCGGAGGGGCGCGAAGCAATCAGCCCCAGCATTTT. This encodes CSASGGARSNQPQHF.